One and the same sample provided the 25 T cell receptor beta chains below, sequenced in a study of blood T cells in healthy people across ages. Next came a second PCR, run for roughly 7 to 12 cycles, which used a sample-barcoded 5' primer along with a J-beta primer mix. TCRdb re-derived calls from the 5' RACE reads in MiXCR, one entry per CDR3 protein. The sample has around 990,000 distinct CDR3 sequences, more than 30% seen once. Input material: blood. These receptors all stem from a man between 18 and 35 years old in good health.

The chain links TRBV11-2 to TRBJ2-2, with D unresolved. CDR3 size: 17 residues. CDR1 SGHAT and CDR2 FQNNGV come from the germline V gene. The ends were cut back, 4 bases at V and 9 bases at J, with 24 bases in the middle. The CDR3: CASSSIRLRNPVRELFF. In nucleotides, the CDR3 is TGTGCCAGCAGCTCCATCAGGTTACGGAACCCAGTGCGGGAGCTGTTTTTT.

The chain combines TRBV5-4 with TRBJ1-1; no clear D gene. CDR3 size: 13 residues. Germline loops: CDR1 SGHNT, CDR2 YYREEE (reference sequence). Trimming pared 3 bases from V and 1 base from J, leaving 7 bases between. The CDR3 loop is CASSYNTNTEAFF. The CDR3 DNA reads TGTGCCAGCAGCTACAACACGAACACTGAAGCTTTCTTT.

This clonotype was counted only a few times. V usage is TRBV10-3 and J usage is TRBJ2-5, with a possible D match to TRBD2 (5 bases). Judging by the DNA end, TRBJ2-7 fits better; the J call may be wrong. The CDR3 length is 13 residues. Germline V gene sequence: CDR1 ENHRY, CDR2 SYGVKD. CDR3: CAISDSSGNEQYF. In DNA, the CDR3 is TGTGCCATCAGTGATAGTTCGGGAAACGAGCAGTACTTC.

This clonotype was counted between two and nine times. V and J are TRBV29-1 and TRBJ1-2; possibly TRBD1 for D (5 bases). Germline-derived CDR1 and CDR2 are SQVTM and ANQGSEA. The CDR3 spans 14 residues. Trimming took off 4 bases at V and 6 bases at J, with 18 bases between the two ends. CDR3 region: CSVASPGHGNGYTF. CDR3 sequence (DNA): TGCAGCGTTGCAAGTCCCGGACACGGGAATGGCTACACCTTC.

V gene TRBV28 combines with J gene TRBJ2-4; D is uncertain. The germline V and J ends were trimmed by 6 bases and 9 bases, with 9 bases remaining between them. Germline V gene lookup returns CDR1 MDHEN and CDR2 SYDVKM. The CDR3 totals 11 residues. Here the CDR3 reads CASSLLGIQYF. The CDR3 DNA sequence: TGTGCCAGCAGCTTACTGGGCATTCAGTACTTC.

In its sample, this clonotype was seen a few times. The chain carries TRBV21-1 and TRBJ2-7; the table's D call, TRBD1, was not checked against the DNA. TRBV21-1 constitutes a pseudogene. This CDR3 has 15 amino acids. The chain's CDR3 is CASFQARGLPYEQYF. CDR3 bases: TGTGCCAGCTTCCAGGCGCGTGGATTACCCTACGAGCAGTACTTC.

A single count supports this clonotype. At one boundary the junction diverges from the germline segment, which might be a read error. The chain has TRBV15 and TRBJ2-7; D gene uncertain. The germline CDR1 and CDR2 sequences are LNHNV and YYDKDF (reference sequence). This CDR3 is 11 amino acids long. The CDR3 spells CAASAGYEQYF. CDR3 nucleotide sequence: TGTGCCGCCAGCGCTGGGTACGAGCAGTACTTC.

The CDR3 here is CASSLIRRDDEKLFF. The CDR3 DNA reads as TGTGCCAGCAGCTTAATCAGGCGGGACGATGAAAAACTGTTTTTT. The rearrangement uses TRBV7-8 and TRBJ1-4; D possibly corresponds to TRBD1 (5 bases). V was pared by 2 bases and J by 6 bases, with 13 bases between. Looked up from germline, CDR1 is SGHVS and CDR2 is FQNEAQ. This CDR3 region has 15 residues.

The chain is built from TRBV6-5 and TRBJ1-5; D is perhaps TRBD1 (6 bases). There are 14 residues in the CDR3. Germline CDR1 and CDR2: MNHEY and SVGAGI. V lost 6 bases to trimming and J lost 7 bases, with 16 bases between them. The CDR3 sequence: CASRSQGDGQPQHF. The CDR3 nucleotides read TGTGCCAGCAGGTCACAGGGTGACGGCCAGCCCCAGCATTTT.

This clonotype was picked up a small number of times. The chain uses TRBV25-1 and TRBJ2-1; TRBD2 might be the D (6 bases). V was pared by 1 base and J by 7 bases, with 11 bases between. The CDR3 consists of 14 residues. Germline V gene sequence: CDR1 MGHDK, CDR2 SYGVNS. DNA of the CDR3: TGTGCCAGCAGTGAATTTGGGACTTATAATGAGCAGTTCTTC. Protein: CASSEFGTYNEQFF.

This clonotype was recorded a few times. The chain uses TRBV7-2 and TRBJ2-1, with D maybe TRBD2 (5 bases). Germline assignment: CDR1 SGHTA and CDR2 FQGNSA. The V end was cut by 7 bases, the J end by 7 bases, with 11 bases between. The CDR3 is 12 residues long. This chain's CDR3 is CASTAPGNEQFF. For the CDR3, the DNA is TGTGCCAGCACGGCGCCGGGGAATGAGCAGTTCTTC. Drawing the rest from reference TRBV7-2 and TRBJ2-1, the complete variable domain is GAGVSQSPSNKVTEKGKDVELRCDPISGHTALYWYRQSLGQGLEFLIYFQGNSAPDKSGLPSDRFSAERTGGSVSTLTIQRTQQEDSAVYLCASTAPGNEQFFGPGTRLTVL.

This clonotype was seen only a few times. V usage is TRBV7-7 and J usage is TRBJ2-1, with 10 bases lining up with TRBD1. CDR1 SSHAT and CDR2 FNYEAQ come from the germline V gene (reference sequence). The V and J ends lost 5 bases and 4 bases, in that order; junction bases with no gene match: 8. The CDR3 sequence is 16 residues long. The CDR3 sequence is CASSRLPGQGYNEQFF. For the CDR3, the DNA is TGTGCCAGCAGCAGATTACCGGGACAGGGGTACAATGAGCAGTTCTTC.

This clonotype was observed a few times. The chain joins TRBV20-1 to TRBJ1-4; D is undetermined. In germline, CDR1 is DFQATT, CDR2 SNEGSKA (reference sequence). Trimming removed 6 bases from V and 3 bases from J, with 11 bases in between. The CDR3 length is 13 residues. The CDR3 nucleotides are TGCAGTGCCTCAGGCGGGTCTAATGAAAAACTGTTTTTT. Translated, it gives CSASGGSNEKLFF.

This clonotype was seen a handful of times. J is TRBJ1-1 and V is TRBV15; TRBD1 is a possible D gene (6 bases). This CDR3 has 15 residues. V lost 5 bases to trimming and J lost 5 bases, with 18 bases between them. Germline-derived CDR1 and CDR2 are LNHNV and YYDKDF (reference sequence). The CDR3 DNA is TGTGCCACCAGCCGTCAGCCGGGGGCGTGGACTGAAGCTTTCTTT. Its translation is CATSRQPGAWTEAFF.

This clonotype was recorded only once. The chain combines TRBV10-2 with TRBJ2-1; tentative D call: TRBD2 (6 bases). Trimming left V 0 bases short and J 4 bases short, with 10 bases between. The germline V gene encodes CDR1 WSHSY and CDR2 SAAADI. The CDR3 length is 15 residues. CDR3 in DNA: TGCGCCAGCAGTGAGTCCGGGAGTAAGTACAATGAGCAGTTCTTC. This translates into CASSESGSKYNEQFF.

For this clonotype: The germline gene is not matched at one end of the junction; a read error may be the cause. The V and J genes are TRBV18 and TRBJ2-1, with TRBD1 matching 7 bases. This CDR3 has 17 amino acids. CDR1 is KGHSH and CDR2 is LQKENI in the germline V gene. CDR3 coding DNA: TGTGCCGGCTCACCGGAGCCGGGACAGCCCAACTACAATGAGCAGTTCTTC. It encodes CAGSPEPGQPNYNEQFF.

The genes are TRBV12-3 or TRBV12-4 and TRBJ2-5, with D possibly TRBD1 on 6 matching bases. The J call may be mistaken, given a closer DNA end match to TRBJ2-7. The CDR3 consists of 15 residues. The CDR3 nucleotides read TGTGCCAGCAGTTTAACCGTCAGGGGTAACTACGAGCAGTACTTC. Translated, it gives CASSLTVRGNYEQYF.

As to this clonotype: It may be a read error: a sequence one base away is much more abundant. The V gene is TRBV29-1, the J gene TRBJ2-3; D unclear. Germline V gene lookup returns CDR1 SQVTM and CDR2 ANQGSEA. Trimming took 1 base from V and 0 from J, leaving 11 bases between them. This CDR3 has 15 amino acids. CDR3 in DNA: TGCAGCGTTGAAGGGGCAGCAACTAGCACAGATACGCAGTATTTT. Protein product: CSVEGAATSTDTQYF.

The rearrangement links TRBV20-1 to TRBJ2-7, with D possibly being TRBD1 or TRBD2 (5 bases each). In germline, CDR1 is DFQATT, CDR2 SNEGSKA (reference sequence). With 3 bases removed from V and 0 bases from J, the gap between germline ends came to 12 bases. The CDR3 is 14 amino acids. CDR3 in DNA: TGCAGTGCTAGCGGGACCAGCCCCTCCTACGAGCAGTACTTC. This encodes CSASGTSPSYEQYF.

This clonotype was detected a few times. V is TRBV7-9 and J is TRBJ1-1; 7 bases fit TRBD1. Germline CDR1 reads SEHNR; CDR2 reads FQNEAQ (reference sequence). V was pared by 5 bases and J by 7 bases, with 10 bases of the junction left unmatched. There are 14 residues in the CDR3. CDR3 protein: CASSLGTARVEAFF. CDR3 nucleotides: TGTGCCAGCAGCCTTGGGACAGCCAGAGTTGAAGCTTTCTTT. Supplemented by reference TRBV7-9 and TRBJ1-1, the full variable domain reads DTGVSQNPRHKITKRGQNVTFRCDPISEHNRLYWYRQTLGQGPEFLTYFQNEAQLEKSRLLSDRFSAERPKGSFSTLEIQRTEQGDSAMYLCASSLGTARVEAFFGQGTRLTVV.

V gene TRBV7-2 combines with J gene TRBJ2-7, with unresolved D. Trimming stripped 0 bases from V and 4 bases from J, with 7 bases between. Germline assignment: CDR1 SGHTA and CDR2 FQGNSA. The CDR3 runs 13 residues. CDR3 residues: CASSLALGYEQYF. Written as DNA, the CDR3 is TGTGCCAGCAGCTTAGCTCTGGGTTACGAGCAGTACTTC.

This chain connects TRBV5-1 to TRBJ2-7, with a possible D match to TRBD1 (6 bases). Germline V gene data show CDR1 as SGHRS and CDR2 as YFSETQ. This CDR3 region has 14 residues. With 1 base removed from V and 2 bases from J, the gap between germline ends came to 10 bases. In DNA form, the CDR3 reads TGCGCCAGCAGCTTGTCAGGGGCGCCCTACGAGCAGTACTTC. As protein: CASSLSGAPYEQYF. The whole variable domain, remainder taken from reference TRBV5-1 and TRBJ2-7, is KAGVTQTPRYLIKTRGQQVTLSCSPISGHRSVSWYQQTPGQGLQFLFEYFSETQRNKGNFPGRFSGRQFSNSRSEMNVSTLELGDSALYLCASSLSGAPYEQYFGPGTRLTVT.

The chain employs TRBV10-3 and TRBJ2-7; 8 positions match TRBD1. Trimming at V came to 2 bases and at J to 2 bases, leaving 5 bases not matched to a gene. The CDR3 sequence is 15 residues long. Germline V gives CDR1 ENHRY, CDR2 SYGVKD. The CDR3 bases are TGTGCCATCAGTGAGGCGACAGGGGTCCCCTACGAGCAGTACTTC. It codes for CAISEATGVPYEQYF.

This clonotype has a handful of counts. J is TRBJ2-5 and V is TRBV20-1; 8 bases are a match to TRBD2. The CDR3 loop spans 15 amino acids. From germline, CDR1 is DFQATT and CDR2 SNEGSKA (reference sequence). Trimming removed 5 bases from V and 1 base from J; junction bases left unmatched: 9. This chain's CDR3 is CSAPPFSGVQETQYF. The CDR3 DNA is TGCAGTGCTCCTCCTTTTAGCGGGGTCCAAGAGACCCAGTACTTC.

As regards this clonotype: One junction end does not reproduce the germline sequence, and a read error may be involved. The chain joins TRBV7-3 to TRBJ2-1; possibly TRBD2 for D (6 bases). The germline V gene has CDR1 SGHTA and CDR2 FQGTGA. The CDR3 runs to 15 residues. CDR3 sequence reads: CAGSYRDFINNEQFF. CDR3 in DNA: TGTGCCGGCAGCTACCGGGACTTTATTAACAATGAGCAGTTCTTC.